This T cell receptor (beta chain) was documented in a study of blood T cell repertoires in COVID-19. Germline V gene data show CDR1 as MNHEY and CDR2 as SVGAGI. CDR3 length: 14 amino acids. V was clipped by 8 bases and J by 2 bases, with 15 bases between them. Profiled with immunoSEQ multiplex PCR; TCRdb holds only in-frame clones, not every one. The sample records over 300,000 clones, 80% to 90% being singletons. This TCR derives from a man aged 35-49 years with acute or convalescent COVID-19. V gene TRBV6-5 combines with J gene TRBJ2-5; D might be TRBD2 (5 bases). The sample taken for sequencing was peripheral blood. The CDR3 nucleotides are TGTGCCAGCTGCCGCGGGCAACTACAAGAGACCCAGTACTTC. Translating it yields CASCRGQLQETQYF.